This TCR beta chain was identified in a study of technical replicates of blood from four donors. The CDR3 covers 17 residues. Germline CDR1 and CDR2: SGHTS and YDEGEE. Trimming removed 4 bases from V and 2 bases from J; junction bases left unmatched: 13. TCRdb's copy holds only in-frame clones and misses some; the assay was immunoSEQ multiplex PCR. Among tens of thousands of clones, roughly nine tenths were seen once, and the ten largest hold about 4.3%. The sequenced material came from PBMCs. The chain links TRBV5-8 to TRBJ2-3, with 7 positions matching TRBD2. The source of this sequence is a human donor in good health. Some clones in this sample may be carry-over from other donors' samples. In nucleotides, the CDR3 is TGTGCCAGCAGCCGCCCCATGTCTAGCGGACACACAGATACGCAGTATTTT. Protein product: CASSRPMSSGHTDTQYF.